The rows below give T cell receptor beta chains drawn from one sample of a study of T cell changes during pregnancy in multiple sclerosis. Method: immunoSEQ multiplex PCR; TCRdb's copy keeps in-frame clones and lacks some. The sample lists tens of thousands of clones; about 90% were seen once. Here the sequenced sample was peripheral blood, taken in the first trimester of pregnancy. The receptors derive from a female donor in good health, enrolled as a control in a pregnancy study. Each CDR3 is given with its conserved first and last residue. Fields, in order: V gene, D gene, J gene, clone size, CDR3 DNA, CDR3 protein. A D gene is named only where the DNA matches it firmly. Size is stated for part of the rows, as once, few or many counts, or as a class when the clone is expanded.

v_gene: TRBV9
d_gene: TRBD2
j_gene: TRBJ2-5
abundance: once
CDR3nt: TGTGCCAGCAGCGCGGGGGGACTTCAAGAGACCCAGTACTTC
CDR3aa: CASSAGGLQETQYF

v_gene: TRBV6-5
d_gene: NA
j_gene: TRBJ1-2
abundance: NA
CDR3nt: TGTGCCAGCAGTTACTCCCAGGATAATAACTATGGCTACACCTTC
CDR3aa: CASSYSQDNNYGYTF

v_gene: TRBV7-2
d_gene: NA
j_gene: TRBJ1-1
abundance: NA
CDR3nt: TGTGCCAGCAGCTTAGGTCAGGGTTTAGAAGCTTTCTTT
CDR3aa: CASSLGQGLEAFF

v_gene: TRBV6-5
d_gene: NA
j_gene: TRBJ2-2
abundance: NA
CDR3nt: TGTGCCAGCAGTTACTCGGAGGGACCCGCGGGGGAGCTGTTTTTT
CDR3aa: CASSYSEGPAGELFF

v_gene: TRBV29-1
d_gene: TRBD2
j_gene: TRBJ2-7
abundance: NA
CDR3nt: TGCAGCGTGACGCCGGGACTAGCGGGAGTCGAGCAGTACTTC
CDR3aa: CSVTPGLAGVEQYF

v_gene: TRBV18
d_gene: TRBD1
j_gene: TRBJ2-5
abundance: NA
CDR3nt: TGTGCCAGCTCAGCCGCGGACAGGGCGGGGGAGACCCAGTACTTC
CDR3aa: CASSAADRAGETQYF

v_gene: TRBV6-1
d_gene: NA
j_gene: TRBJ1-1
abundance: NA
CDR3nt: TGTGCCAGCAGTGAAGGGGGCTGGGGCACTGAAGCTTTCTTT
CDR3aa: CASSEGGWGTEAFF

v_gene: TRBV5-1
d_gene: TRBD1
j_gene: TRBJ1-4
abundance: NA
CDR3nt: TGCGCCAGCAGCCCGGATACCCCCGGGACAGGGTATGAAAAACTGTTTTTT
CDR3aa: CASSPDTPGTGYEKLFF

v_gene: TRBV5-6
d_gene: NA
j_gene: TRBJ2-1
abundance: NA
CDR3nt: TGTGCCAGCAGCTTGTTTGTATTCCGCGGAAAAAAAGACAATGAGCAGTTCTTC
CDR3aa: CASSLFVFRGKKDNEQFF

v_gene: TRBV2
d_gene: TRBD1
j_gene: TRBJ1-5
abundance: NA
CDR3nt: TGTGCCAGCAGTGAAAGGAGGGGGCTTATGGGTCAGCCCCAGCATTTT
CDR3aa: CASSERRGLMGQPQHF

v_gene: TRBV6-1
d_gene: TRBD2
j_gene: TRBJ2-5
abundance: NA
CDR3nt: TGTGCCAGCAGTGATGTGCGGGGGTCCTCCAAGACCCAGTACTTC
CDR3aa: CASSDVRGSSKTQYF

v_gene: TRBV25-1
d_gene: NA
j_gene: TRBJ2-1
abundance: NA
CDR3nt: TGTGCCAGCAGTCCCACCCCCGGCTACAATGAGCAGTTCTTC
CDR3aa: CASSPTPGYNEQFF

v_gene: TRBV4-2
d_gene: NA
j_gene: TRBJ2-1
abundance: NA
CDR3nt: TGTGCCAGCAGCCATGGTCTAGGGGAATCCCATGAGCAGTTCTTC
CDR3aa: CASSHGLGESHEQFF

v_gene: TRBV7-6
d_gene: TRBD1
j_gene: TRBJ2-7
abundance: NA
CDR3nt: TGTGCCAGCAGCTTAGGACAGGGGAGCTCCTACGAGCAGTACTTC
CDR3aa: CASSLGQGSSYEQYF

v_gene: TRBV2
d_gene: TRBD2
j_gene: TRBJ2-1
abundance: NA
CDR3nt: TGTGCCAGCAAGGTAAAGGCTAGCGGGAGCTATGAGCAGTTCTTC
CDR3aa: CASKVKASGSYEQFF

v_gene: TRBV5-1
d_gene: NA
j_gene: TRBJ1-2
abundance: few
CDR3nt: TGCGCCAGCAGCGTGGGACTCGGGGAGTTAACTATGGGCTATGGCTACACCTTC
CDR3aa: CASSVGLGELTMGYGYTF

v_gene: TRBV5-4
d_gene: NA
j_gene: TRBJ2-2
abundance: NA
CDR3nt: TGTGCCAGCAGCCAGGGACTTGCGAACACCGGGGAGCTGTTTTTT
CDR3aa: CASSQGLANTGELFF

v_gene: TRBV6-1
d_gene: NA
j_gene: TRBJ2-2
abundance: NA
CDR3nt: TGTGCCACCACGACAGGGAACACCGGGGAGCTGTTTTTT
CDR3aa: CATTTGNTGELFF

v_gene: TRBV4-1
d_gene: TRBD2
j_gene: TRBJ2-3
abundance: NA
CDR3nt: TGCGCCAGCAGCCAAGATAAATTGCTAGCGGGAGGATCAGATACGCAGTATTTT
CDR3aa: CASSQDKLLAGGSDTQYF

v_gene: TRBV6-6
d_gene: TRBD2
j_gene: TRBJ2-3
abundance: NA
CDR3nt: TGTGCCAGCAGTTGGACTAGCGGGACAGATACGCAGTATTTT
CDR3aa: CASSWTSGTDTQYF

v_gene: TRBV21-1
d_gene: NA
j_gene: TRBJ2-7
abundance: NA
CDR3nt: TGTGCCAGCAGCAACCGGGACAGGGAAGCGCCCTACGAGCAGTACTTC
CDR3aa: CASSNRDREAPYEQYF

v_gene: TRBV5-1
d_gene: TRBD1
j_gene: TRBJ1-2
abundance: NA
CDR3nt: TGCGCCAGCAGCTCCGGACAGGTGACCTATGGCTACACCTTC
CDR3aa: CASSSGQVTYGYTF

v_gene: TRBV27
d_gene: NA
j_gene: TRBJ1-2
abundance: NA
CDR3nt: TGTGCCAGCAGTTTAACTCAGGCCGCCGGTAACTATGGCTACACCTTC
CDR3aa: CASSLTQAAGNYGYTF

v_gene: TRBV28
d_gene: TRBD2
j_gene: TRBJ2-5
abundance: NA
CDR3nt: TGTGCCAGCAGCTTCGACGGGGAGGGCCAGGAGACCCAGTACTTC
CDR3aa: CASSFDGEGQETQYF

v_gene: TRBV7-2
d_gene: TRBD1
j_gene: TRBJ1-1
abundance: NA
CDR3nt: TGTGCCAGCAGCTTGGGACAGATGAACACTGAAGCTTTCTTT
CDR3aa: CASSLGQMNTEAFF

v_gene: TRBV28
d_gene: TRBD1
j_gene: TRBJ1-1
abundance: NA
CDR3nt: TGTGCCAGCAGCTCAGAGACAGGGATAAACACTGAAGCTTTCTTT
CDR3aa: CASSSETGINTEAFF

v_gene: TRBV27
d_gene: TRBD1
j_gene: TRBJ2-7
abundance: NA
CDR3nt: TGTGCCAGCAGTTTAAGCCCCGGGACAGGGAACTACGAGCAGTACTTC
CDR3aa: CASSLSPGTGNYEQYF

v_gene: TRBV15
d_gene: NA
j_gene: TRBJ2-5
abundance: NA
CDR3nt: TGTGCCACCAGACCTGGGGCCCAAGAGACCCAGTACTTC
CDR3aa: CATRPGAQETQYF

v_gene: TRBV5-1
d_gene: NA
j_gene: TRBJ2-3
abundance: NA
CDR3nt: TGCGCCAGCAGCTTGGCCGGCGCCCAAGCGCCAGATACGCAGTATTTT
CDR3aa: CASSLAGAQAPDTQYF

v_gene: TRBV4-1
d_gene: NA
j_gene: TRBJ2-7
abundance: NA
CDR3nt: TGCGCCAGCAGCCAAGAGGGCGGGAATTCCTACGAGCAGTACTTC
CDR3aa: CASSQEGGNSYEQYF

v_gene: TRBV5-1
d_gene: TRBD1
j_gene: TRBJ2-1
abundance: NA
CDR3nt: TGCGCCAGCAGCCCGATGGACAGGGTGAACAATGAGCAGTTCTTC
CDR3aa: CASSPMDRVNNEQFF

v_gene: TRBV11-2
d_gene: TRBD2
j_gene: TRBJ2-1
abundance: once
CDR3nt: TGTGCCAGCAGCTATACTAGCGGTACCTACAATGAGCAGTTCTTC
CDR3aa: CASSYTSGTYNEQFF

v_gene: TRBV19
d_gene: TRBD2
j_gene: TRBJ2-7
abundance: NA
CDR3nt: TGTGCCAGTCGGACGCACCTGGGGGGGGAGCAATACGAGCAGTACTTC
CDR3aa: CASRTHLGGEQYEQYF

v_gene: TRBV7-9
d_gene: NA
j_gene: TRBJ2-1
abundance: NA
CDR3nt: TGTGCCAGCAGCGTTAGCGGAGTTGGCAATGAGCAGTTCTTC
CDR3aa: CASSVSGVGNEQFF

v_gene: TRBV6-5
d_gene: TRBD2
j_gene: TRBJ2-7
abundance: NA
CDR3nt: TGTGCCAGCAGTTCATTTAGCGGGTACTCCTACGAGCAGTACTTC
CDR3aa: CASSSFSGYSYEQYF

v_gene: TRBV5-1
d_gene: NA
j_gene: TRBJ2-5
abundance: NA
CDR3nt: TGCGCCAGCACCGCGTCCAAAAGCGAGACCCAGTACTTC
CDR3aa: CASTASKSETQYF

v_gene: TRBV19
d_gene: TRBD2
j_gene: TRBJ2-3
abundance: NA
CDR3nt: TGTGCCAGTAGTATAGATGGACTAGCGGGAGGTTCCACAGATACGCAGTATTTT
CDR3aa: CASSIDGLAGGSTDTQYF

v_gene: TRBV7-8
d_gene: NA
j_gene: TRBJ1-1
abundance: NA
CDR3nt: TGTGCCAGCAGCCCTATAGTCTCGGGGACTGAAGCTTTCTTT
CDR3aa: CASSPIVSGTEAFF

v_gene: TRBV7-8
d_gene: TRBD1
j_gene: TRBJ1-5
abundance: once
CDR3nt: TGTGCCAGCAGCACCTACTACGGGACAGGGCTACAGCCCCAGCATTTT
CDR3aa: CASSTYYGTGLQPQHF

v_gene: TRBV5-1
d_gene: NA
j_gene: TRBJ2-1
abundance: NA
CDR3nt: TGCGCCAGCAGCTTTTCTACCCCGGGTGGGAGAGATCCCTATGAGCAGTTCTTC
CDR3aa: CASSFSTPGGRDPYEQFF

v_gene: TRBV2
d_gene: TRBD1
j_gene: TRBJ2-3
abundance: NA
CDR3nt: TGTGCCAGCAGTGGGGGAAAGGGACAGAGCACAGATACGCAGTATTTT
CDR3aa: CASSGGKGQSTDTQYF

v_gene: TRBV18
d_gene: TRBD1
j_gene: TRBJ2-2
abundance: NA
CDR3nt: TGTGCCAGCTCACGGGACAGGGTAGCCTCGAACACCGGGGAGCTGTTTTTT
CDR3aa: CASSRDRVASNTGELFF

v_gene: TRBV27
d_gene: NA
j_gene: TRBJ1-1
abundance: NA
CDR3nt: TGTGCCAGCAGTTACGGGGGGGGAAACACTGAAGCTTTCTTT
CDR3aa: CASSYGGGNTEAFF

v_gene: TRBV6-5
d_gene: NA
j_gene: TRBJ1-5
abundance: NA
CDR3nt: TGTGCCAGCAGTTACTCGCAGGGTCTGAATCAGCCCCAGCATTTT
CDR3aa: CASSYSQGLNQPQHF

v_gene: TRBV2
d_gene: NA
j_gene: TRBJ2-7
abundance: NA
CDR3nt: TGTGCCAGCAGTGAACTTCAGGGCCCTGGAGAGCAGTACTTC
CDR3aa: CASSELQGPGEQYF

v_gene: TRBV18
d_gene: TRBD1
j_gene: TRBJ1-2
abundance: NA
CDR3nt: TGTGCCAGCTCACCACGGGACAGGAACTATGGCTACACCTTC
CDR3aa: CASSPRDRNYGYTF

v_gene: TRBV29-1
d_gene: TRBD1
j_gene: TRBJ2-7
abundance: NA
CDR3nt: TGCAGCGTCTCACAGGGGTTAACCTACGAGCAGTACTTC
CDR3aa: CSVSQGLTYEQYF

v_gene: TRBV6-1
d_gene: TRBD2
j_gene: TRBJ2-6
abundance: NA
CDR3nt: TGTGCCAGCAGTGAAGGGGCGGGGGTTGGGGCCAACGTCCTGACTTTC
CDR3aa: CASSEGAGVGANVLTF

v_gene: TRBV5-6
d_gene: NA
j_gene: TRBJ2-1
abundance: NA
CDR3nt: TGTGCCAGCACCCGCGGTGGGGCCAACAATGAGCAGTTCTTC
CDR3aa: CASTRGGANNEQFF

v_gene: TRBV10-3
d_gene: TRBD1
j_gene: TRBJ1-1
abundance: NA
CDR3nt: TGTGCCATCCGGACAGGGACAAACACTGAAGCTTTCTTT
CDR3aa: CAIRTGTNTEAFF

v_gene: TRBV5-8
d_gene: TRBD1
j_gene: TRBJ1-4
abundance: NA
CDR3nt: TGTGCCAGCAGCTTAGAACAGGGGGCACCGAATGAAAAACTGTTTTTT
CDR3aa: CASSLEQGAPNEKLFF

v_gene: TRBV11-2
d_gene: NA
j_gene: TRBJ2-1
abundance: NA
CDR3nt: TGTGCCAGCAGACTGTTCTACAATGAGCAGTTCTTC
CDR3aa: CASRLFYNEQFF

v_gene: TRBV28
d_gene: TRBD2
j_gene: TRBJ2-5
abundance: many
CDR3nt: TGTGCCAGCAGCCCCGGGGGGGAAGAGACCCAGTACTTC
CDR3aa: CASSPGGEETQYF

v_gene: TRBV5-1
d_gene: TRBD2
j_gene: TRBJ2-4
abundance: NA
CDR3nt: TGCGCCAGCAGCCCCGATCCACTAGCGGGCGGGAACATTCAGTACTTC
CDR3aa: CASSPDPLAGGNIQYF

v_gene: TRBV27
d_gene: TRBD1
j_gene: TRBJ2-1
abundance: NA
CDR3nt: TGTGCCAGCGGGTTGACAGGGTACAATGAGCAGTTCTTC
CDR3aa: CASGLTGYNEQFF

v_gene: TRBV23-1
d_gene: NA
j_gene: TRBJ2-7
abundance: NA
CDR3nt: TGCGCCAGCAGTCAATCCCGGCAGGCCGCTACCTACGAGCAGTACTTC
CDR3aa: CASSQSRQAATYEQYF

v_gene: TRBV2
d_gene: NA
j_gene: TRBJ1-1
abundance: once
CDR3nt: TGTGCCAGCAGTGATCAAGGGGGTCACACTGAAGCTTTCTTT
CDR3aa: CASSDQGGHTEAFF

v_gene: TRBV7-9
d_gene: TRBD2
j_gene: TRBJ2-7
abundance: NA
CDR3nt: TGTGCCAGCAGCGCGAGCGGGAGCAACGAGCAGTACTTC
CDR3aa: CASSASGSNEQYF

v_gene: TRBV27
d_gene: NA
j_gene: TRBJ2-7
abundance: NA
CDR3nt: TGTGCCAGCAGTTTTTCCAACTCCTACGAGCAGTACTTC
CDR3aa: CASSFSNSYEQYF